A single sample gave rise to the 4 T cell receptor beta chains below, sequenced in a study of human T cells and chemical hapten exposure. TCRdb redid the calling of the RACE reads with MiXCR, one entry per CDR3 protein. The table lists tens of thousands of distinct CDR3 sequences, 6% to 8.5% of them singletons. Time point here: patch test 2, 6 weeks after DPC sensitization. The treatment is: therapeutic diphenylcyclopropenone sensitization with weekly scalp DPC. The source was whole blood, collected in connection with sensitization to the hapten diphenylcyclopropenone (DPC). Receptors were obtained from a woman aged 25 to 39 with alopecia areata. Some clones in this sample may be carry-over from other donors' samples.

This clonotype was counted only a few times. This chain connects TRBV20-1 to TRBJ1-5; the D is unclear. V was clipped by 4 bases and J by 3 bases, with 10 bases between them. CDR1 and CDR2 (germline): DFQATT, SNEGSKA (reference sequence). The CDR3 contains 13 residues. CDR3 in amino acids: CSANPGYNQPQHF. Here the CDR3 DNA reads TGCAGTGCTAACCCGGGATACAATCAGCCCCAGCATTTT.

This clonotype was counted between two and nine times. The chain is built from TRBV12-3 or TRBV12-4 and TRBJ1-1; 8 nucleotides align to TRBD1. This CDR3 spans 12 amino acids. V lost 6 bases to trimming and J lost 6 bases; unmatched junction nucleotides: 3. CDR3 nucleotide sequence: TGTGCCAGCAGATGGACAGGGTCTGAAGCTTTCTTT. Protein product: CASRWTGSEAFF.

This clonotype was recorded a few times. J is TRBJ2-3 and V is TRBV6-1; a weak D match, TRBD2 (5 bases). Germline CDR1 reads MNHNS; CDR2 reads SASEGT. The V gene lost 2 bases and the J gene lost 0 bases, with 12 bases spanning the gap. The CDR3 is made up of 16 amino acids. CDR3 in DNA: TGTGCCAGCAGTGAAATCCGGGGAAGTAGCACAGATACGCAGTATTTT. It codes for CASSEIRGSSTDTQYF.

In this sample, this clonotype turned up a few times. This rearrangement joins TRBV5-4 to TRBJ2-7; 9 positions match TRBD1. The germline CDR1 and CDR2 sequences are SGHNT and YYREEE (reference sequence). The CDR3 is made up of 16 amino acids. Trimming took 0 bases from V and 6 from J; bases not matched to a gene: 10. The CDR3 protein is CASSLDPGTGGLEQYF. CDR3 in DNA: TGTGCCAGCAGCTTGGACCCGGGAACAGGGGGCCTCGAGCAGTACTTC.